This T cell receptor (beta chain) was sequenced for a study of control samples from healthy donors and cancer patients. This CDR3 spans 11 amino acids. Trimming pared 5 bases from V and 7 bases from J, leaving 6 bases between. Germline V gene data show CDR1 as SGHVS and CDR2 as FQNEAQ. Repertoires were generated with immunoSEQ multiplex PCR, while TCRdb's copy carries only in-frame clones and drops some. The sample has about 120,000 clones; more than 80% are singletons. The sequence was obtained from a woman aged 45-65 years with colorectal cancer. This sequence joins TRBV7-8 and TRBJ2-1; D is unresolved. Sequencing input: PBMCs. The CDR3 nucleotides read TGTGCCAGCAGCCCGTGGAATGAGCAGTTCTTC. This encodes CASSPWNEQFF. The full variable domain, completed using reference TRBV7-8 and TRBJ2-1, is GAGVSQSPRYKVAKRGQDVALRCDPISGHVSLFWYQQALGQGPEFLTYFQNEAQLDKSGLPSDRFFAERPEGSVSTLKIQRTQQEDSAVYLCASSPWNEQFFGPGTRLTVL.